The TCR beta chain described here comes from a study of blood T cell repertoires in COVID-19. Study-level background: The United States, Italy and Spain provided the acute and convalescent COVID-19 samples. The cDNA or gDNA used as material had been derived from T cells, B-cell-depleted T cells, or PBMCs.

In this sample, this clone turned up a few times. Trimming removed 3 bases from V and 14 bases from J; junction bases left unmatched: 3. Germline values: CDR1 LGHDT, CDR2 YNNKEL (reference sequence). This CDR3 spans 12 amino acids. Study processing details: The assay estimated nucleated cells by amplifying reference gene primers. TCRdb keeps only in-frame clones here, not all; method: immunoSEQ multiplex PCR. That table furnishes V, J and clone size, whereas the DNA furnished D and trimming. This table holds 65,000 to 95,000 clones, 80% to 90% found once. Sequencing was done on a sample of peripheral blood. This TCR derives from a man aged 45-65 years with active COVID-19. The chain uses TRBV3-1 (or the pseudogene TRBV3-2) and TRBJ1-4; 10 nucleotides line up with TRBD1. The CDR3 here is CASSQADRGLFF. CDR3 DNA: TGTGCCAGCAGCCAGGCGGACAGGGGGCTGTTTTTT.